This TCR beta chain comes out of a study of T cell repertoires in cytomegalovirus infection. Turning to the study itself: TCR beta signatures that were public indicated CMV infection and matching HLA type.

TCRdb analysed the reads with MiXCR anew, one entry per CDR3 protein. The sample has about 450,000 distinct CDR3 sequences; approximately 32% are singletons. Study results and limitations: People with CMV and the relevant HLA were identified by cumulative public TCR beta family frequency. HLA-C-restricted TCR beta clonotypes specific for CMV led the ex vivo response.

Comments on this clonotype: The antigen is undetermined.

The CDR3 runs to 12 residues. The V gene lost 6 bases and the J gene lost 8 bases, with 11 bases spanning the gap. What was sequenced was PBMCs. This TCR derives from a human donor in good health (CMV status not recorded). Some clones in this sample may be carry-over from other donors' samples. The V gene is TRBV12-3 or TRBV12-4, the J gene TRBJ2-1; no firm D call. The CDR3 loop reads CASRIPSDEQFF. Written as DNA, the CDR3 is TGTGCCAGCAGGATCCCCAGCGATGAGCAGTTCTTC.